These 27 T cell receptor beta chains were sequenced from one sample in a study of a mutant IDH1 vaccine in newly diagnosed glioma. Assay used: immunoSEQ multiplex PCR; TCRdb lists only in-frame clones, some missing. The data contain 75,000 to 100,000 clones, roughly four fifths of them singletons. The time point denotes: baseline, week 1 (first vaccination visit). Noted treatment: pre-vaccination baseline after standard-of-care therapy. Sequenced material: PBMCs, taken from a glioma patient treated with radiotherapy, temozolomide or both. The receptor source for this set is a man in his forties or fifties with glioma. Some clones in this sample may be carry-over from other donors' samples.

The rearrangement uses TRBV5-4 and TRBJ1-2; 9 bases map to TRBD1. The CDR3 contains 17 residues. J lost 1 base, V lost 4 bases, and 11 bases had no gene match. CDR1 is SGHNT and CDR2 is YYREEE in the germline V gene (reference sequence). CDR3 in amino acids: CASSGIPSGQGNYGYTF. DNA of the CDR3: TGTGCCAGCAGCGGAATACCATCGGGACAGGGTAACTATGGCTACACCTTC.

The chain couples TRBV5-6 to TRBJ2-6; D gene uncertain. Trimming took 7 bases from V and 0 from J, leaving 8 bases between them. CDR1 is SGHDT and CDR2 is YYEEEE in the germline V gene. The CDR3 is 14 residues long. The CDR3 region has the DNA TGTGCCAGCCTACCTGTCTCTGGGGCCAACGTCCTGACTTTC. This gives the protein CASLPVSGANVLTF.

A single count supports this clone. The rearrangement links TRBV10-1 to TRBJ2-3; D ambiguous. Trimming shortened V by 3 bases and J by 0 bases, and 7 bases separated the two germline ends. Germline V lookup: CDR1 WNHNN, CDR2 SYGVQD (reference sequence). There are 14 residues in the CDR3. The DNA of the CDR3 is TGCGCCAGCAGTGATTCCACTAGCACAGATACGCAGTATTTT. Translated: CASSDSTSTDTQYF.

This clone was picked up a small number of times. This chain joins TRBV19 and TRBJ2-4; possibly TRBD2 for D (6 bases). Per the germline V gene, CDR1 is LNHDA and CDR2 is SQIVND (reference sequence). The V gene lost 7 bases and the J gene lost 1 base, with 11 bases spanning the gap. This CDR3 spans 14 amino acids. CDR3 region: CASMIAGAKNIQYF. CDR3 DNA: TGTGCCAGTATGATCGCGGGGGCCAAAAACATTCAGTACTTC.

This clone was counted between two and nine times. This chain links TRBV7-9 with TRBJ2-1, with 7 bases aligning to TRBD1. The CDR3 extends over 15 amino acids. CDR1 and CDR2 (germline): SEHNR, FQNEAQ (reference sequence). After removal of 5 bases from V and 2 bases from J, the junction contained 6 bases not matched to a gene. CDR3 nucleotides: TGTGCCAGCAGCATCGGACAGGTCCCCTACAATGAGCAGTTCTTC. This codes for CASSIGQVPYNEQFF.

The CDR3 spells CASRRPDANSPLHF. The CDR3 nucleotides are TGTGCCAGCAGACGCCCGGACGCTAATTCACCCCTCCACTTT. This chain connects TRBV6-6 to TRBJ1-6; no firm D call. V was clipped by 6 bases and J by 6 bases, with 12 bases between them. The CDR3 loop spans 14 amino acids. In germline, CDR1 is MNHNY, CDR2 SVGAGI (reference sequence).

The rearrangement links TRBV5-6 to TRBJ2-7; 9 positions match TRBD1. Losses at the gene ends were 1 base for V and 0 bases for J; bases not matched to a gene: 5. This CDR3 has 16 amino acids. Germline V gene sequence: CDR1 SGHDT, CDR2 YYEEEE. CDR3 loop: CASSLPGQGNSYEQYF. Written as DNA, the CDR3 is TGTGCCAGCAGCTTGCCCGGACAGGGGAACTCCTACGAGCAGTACTTC. The variable domain in full, completed from reference TRBV5-6 and TRBJ2-7, reads DAGVTQSPTHLIKTRGQQVTLRCSPKSGHDTVSWYQQALGQGPQFIFQYYEEEERQRGNFPDRFSGHQFPNYSSELNVNALLLGDSALYLCASSLPGQGNSYEQYFGPGTRLTVT.

This clone was recorded once. The CDR3 DNA sequence: TGTGCCAGCTGCCCCCAGCTTAGACAGGGTTATGGCTACACCTTC. Translating gives CASCPQLRQGYGYTF. The V gene is TRBV6-5, the J gene TRBJ1-2; TRBD1 matches 7 bases. Germline V gives CDR1 MNHEY, CDR2 SVGAGI. CDR3 length: 15 residues. J was trimmed by 5 bases and V by 8 bases; bases with no gene match: 14.

This chain links TRBV30 with TRBJ1-3; a possible D gene is TRBD1 (6 bases). This CDR3 spans 13 amino acids. The germline CDR1 and CDR2 sequences are GTSNPN and SVGIG (reference sequence). Trimming cost V 3 bases and J 2 bases, with 8 bases left between them. The CDR3 protein is CAWSRTAGNTIYF. In DNA, the CDR3 is TGTGCCTGGAGCCGGACAGCTGGAAACACCATATATTTT. Variable domain in full (rest from reference TRBV30 and TRBJ1-3): SQTIHQWPATLVQPVGSPLSLECTVEGTSNPNLYWYRQAAGRGLQLLFYSVGIGQISSEVPQNLSASRPQDRQFILSSKKLLLSDSGFYLCAWSRTAGNTIYFGEGSWLTVV.

The chain employs TRBV25-1 and TRBJ2-5; D gene unclear. Trimming shortened V by 0 bases and J by 1 base, and 12 bases separated the two germline ends. CDR1 is MGHDK and CDR2 is SYGVNS in the germline V gene. There are 16 residues in the CDR3. CDR3 bases: TGTGCCAGCAGTGAATATAATGCAGCCAGCCAAGAGACCCAGTACTTC. Its translation is CASSEYNAASQETQYF.

The genes are TRBV10-2 and TRBJ2-6; D may be TRBD1 (5 bases). Germline assignment: CDR1 WSHSY and CDR2 SAAADI. With 6 bases removed from V and 3 bases from J, the gap between germline ends came to 9 bases. The CDR3 extends over 14 amino acids. The chain's CDR3 is CASSQGYGANVLTF. The CDR3 nucleotides read TGCGCCAGCAGCCAGGGTTATGGGGCCAACGTCCTGACTTTC.

The chain is built from TRBV5-4 and TRBJ1-1, with 8 bases fitting TRBD1. CDR1 SGHNT and CDR2 YYREEE come from the germline V gene (reference sequence). The CDR3 totals 14 residues. V shed 3 bases and J 4 bases; nucleotides not matched to a gene: 5. DNA of the CDR3: TGTGCCAGCAGCTACAGGGGGAGAGCCACTGAAGCTTTCTTT. This codes for CASSYRGRATEAFF.

The chain couples TRBV5-6 to TRBJ1-2; TRBD1 agrees at 10 bases. V was pared by 3 bases and J by 3 bases, with 14 bases of the junction left unmatched. Germline V gene sequence: CDR1 SGHDT, CDR2 YYEEEE. This CDR3 has 18 residues. For the CDR3, the DNA is TGTGCCAGCAGCTATGAAGTCGGGACAGGGGATCGCGACTATGGCTACACCTTC. Its translation is CASSYEVGTGDRDYGYTF.

V is TRBV5-4 and J is TRBJ2-1; 9 nucleotides line up with TRBD1. Unmatched junction bases numbered 7, after V lost 2 bases and J lost 7 bases. CDR1 and CDR2 (germline): SGHNT, YYREEE (reference sequence). This CDR3 region has 15 residues. The CDR3 here is CASSFRDRASNEQFF. The DNA for the CDR3 is TGTGCCAGCAGCTTCCGGGACAGGGCGTCGAATGAGCAGTTCTTC.

This clone appeared a single time. This chain uses TRBV30 with TRBJ1-1; no clear D. This CDR3 is 13 amino acids long. Germline V gives CDR1 GTSNPN, CDR2 SVGIG (reference sequence). V lost 2 bases and J lost 6, with 13 bases in between. Here the CDR3 reads CAWSSYLRSEAFF. The CDR3 region has the DNA TGTGCCTGGAGTTCCTACCTACGCTCTGAAGCTTTCTTT. The whole variable domain, remainder taken from reference TRBV30 and TRBJ1-1, is SQTIHQWPATLVQPVGSPLSLECTVEGTSNPNLYWYRQAAGRGLQLLFYSVGIGQISSEVPQNLSASRPQDRQFILSSKKLLLSDSGFYLCAWSSYLRSEAFFGQGTRLTVV.

The rearrangement links TRBV11-2 to TRBJ2-1; D unresolved. This CDR3 is 15 amino acids long. The V gene's germline CDR1 is SGHAT and CDR2 FQNNGV. The V end lost 2 bases, the J end lost 0 bases, and 8 bases lay between the germline ends. The CDR3: CASSLTSTSYNEQFF. CDR3 bases: TGTGCCAGCAGCTTAACATCAACCTCCTACAATGAGCAGTTCTTC.

This chain joins TRBV18 and TRBJ1-2; unclear D gene. Trimming cost V 0 bases and J 10 bases, with 15 bases left between them. The CDR3 is made up of 14 amino acids. Germline CDR1 is KGHSH and CDR2 is LQKENI. CDR3 protein: CASSPPEVGSAYTF. The CDR3 region has the DNA TGTGCCAGCTCACCACCTGAGGTCGGGTCTGCCTACACCTTC.

This clone was recorded only once. The rearrangement joins TRBV19 to TRBJ2-2; 9 nucleotides match TRBD1. The CDR3 extends over 15 amino acids. After removal of 6 bases from V and 5 bases from J, the junction contained 7 bases not matched to a gene. From germline, CDR1 is LNHDA and CDR2 SQIVND (reference sequence). CDR3 amino acids: CASRTGTGRTGELFF. The CDR3 DNA reads TGTGCCAGTAGAACCGGGACAGGGCGTACCGGGGAGCTGTTTTTT.

The V call is TRBV29-1, the J call TRBJ2-3; D unclear. There are 14 residues in the CDR3. Germline-derived CDR1 and CDR2 are SQVTM and ANQGSEA. The V and J ends lost 5 bases and 2 bases respectively, with 14 bases between them. CDR3: CSVPAAQVTDTQYF. For the CDR3, the DNA is TGCAGCGTTCCCGCAGCGCAGGTCACAGATACGCAGTATTTT.

The chain recombines TRBV10-1 with TRBJ1-1; D is perhaps TRBD1 (5 bases). The V gene lost 11 bases and the J gene lost 0 bases, with 13 bases spanning the gap. Germline CDR1 reads WNHNN; CDR2 reads SYGVQD (reference sequence). This CDR3 has 13 amino acids. The DNA of the CDR3 is TGCGCCGTCCGACGGGGCTTGAACACTGAAGCTTTCTTT. As protein: CAVRRGLNTEAFF.

This rearrangement joins TRBV4-1 to TRBJ1-6; D is ambiguous. The CDR3 length is 14 residues. Germline-derived CDR1 and CDR2 are MGHRA and YSYEKL. V was trimmed by 11 bases and J by 8 bases, leaving 19 bases between them. CDR3 amino acids: CALPGSTSDSPLHF. DNA for the CDR3: TGCGCCCTCCCGGGGAGCACGTCGGATTCACCCCTCCACTTT.

This clone appeared once. The gene calls are TRBV5-6 and TRBJ2-6; D not resolved. V was clipped by 0 bases and J by 0 bases, with 4 bases between them. The CDR3 runs to 15 residues. Germline V gene data show CDR1 as SGHDT and CDR2 as YYEEEE. The CDR3, as DNA: TGTGCCAGCAGCTTGGGTCCCTCTGGGGCCAACGTCCTGACTTTC. As protein: CASSLGPSGANVLTF. Supplemented by reference TRBV5-6 and TRBJ2-6, the full variable domain reads DAGVTQSPTHLIKTRGQQVTLRCSPKSGHDTVSWYQQALGQGPQFIFQYYEEEERQRGNFPDRFSGHQFPNYSSELNVNALLLGDSALYLCASSLGPSGANVLTFGAGSRLTVL.

This sequence joins TRBV2 and TRBJ2-7; 10 nucleotides line up with TRBD1. From germline, CDR1 is SNHLY and CDR2 FYNNEI. V lost 6 bases, J lost 2 bases, and 1 base stayed unmatched. This CDR3 is 13 amino acids long. The CDR3 sequence is CASSGQGAYEQYF. The CDR3 DNA follows: TGTGCCAGCAGCGGACAGGGGGCCTACGAGCAGTACTTC.

This clone was seen once. The CDR3 region has the DNA TGTGCTAGTGGTTTGCCCCAGGGGGTACGGCCCCAGCATTTT. The encoded protein is CASGLPQGVRPQHF. The chain recombines TRBV12-5 with TRBJ1-5; 7 bases map to TRBD1. CDR1 is LGHNT and CDR2 is FRNRAP in the germline V gene. V lost 2 bases to trimming and J lost 9 bases; unmatched junction nucleotides: 7. The CDR3 contains 14 residues.

The chain carries TRBV9 and TRBJ2-3; D is possibly TRBD2 (6 bases). The CDR3 consists of 16 residues. The V end was cut by 2 bases, the J end by 4 bases, with 17 bases between. Per the germline V gene, CDR1 is SGDLS and CDR2 is YYNGEE. The CDR3 here is CASSVTSLLVADTQYF. CDR3 DNA sequence: TGTGCCAGCAGCGTGACTAGTCTCCTGGTGGCAGATACGCAGTATTTT. Drawing the rest from reference TRBV9 and TRBJ2-3, the complete variable domain is DSGVTQTPKHLITATGQRVTLRCSPRSGDLSVYWYQQSLDQGLQFLIQYYNGEERAKGNILERFSAQQFPDLHSELNLSSLELGDSALYFCASSVTSLLVADTQYFGPGTRLTVL.

This chain connects TRBV30 to TRBJ2-7; D not resolved. Germline-derived CDR1 and CDR2 are GTSNPN and SVGIG (reference sequence). Trimming cost V 0 bases and J 5 bases, with 8 bases left between them. The CDR3 has 12 amino acids. CDR3 sequence: CAWSVRVNEQYF. The DNA for the CDR3 is TGTGCCTGGAGTGTACGGGTTAACGAGCAGTACTTC.

J is TRBJ1-5 and V is TRBV12-5; no firm D call. The V end lost 9 bases, the J end lost 10 bases, and 16 bases lay between the germline ends. The CDR3 consists of 12 residues. Per the germline V gene, CDR1 is LGHNT and CDR2 is FRNRAP. The CDR3 spells CARKSYEGPQHF. CDR3 nucleotide sequence: TGTGCTAGAAAATCCTACGAAGGACCCCAGCATTTT.